These 13 T cell receptor beta chains came from one sample sequenced in a study of blood T cell repertoires in COVID-19. The data were produced by immunoSEQ multiplex PCR, yet TCRdb's version contains in-frame clones alone and is incomplete. This table has some 150,000 clones, approximately 90% appearing once. Input material: peripheral blood. Receptor source: a man between 18 and 29 years old with active or convalescent COVID-19.

The rearrangement links TRBV7-9 to TRBJ2-3; 9 bases match TRBD1. Germline CDR1 is SEHNR and CDR2 is FQNEAQ (reference sequence). This CDR3 has 18 residues. V lost 6 bases and J lost 6; bases outside the gene matches: 19. CDR3 DNA: TGTGCCAGCAGAGCGGGACAGGGACGGCGCGGCATTTGGGATACGCAGTATTTT. It yields the protein CASRAGQGRRGIWDTQYF.

The V gene is TRBV6-5, the J gene TRBJ1-6; no firm D call. Per germline, CDR1 MNHEY and CDR2 SVGAGI. The CDR3 has 13 amino acids. Trimming pared 2 bases from V and 10 bases from J, leaving 9 bases between. CDR3 nucleotides: TGTGCCAGCAGTTACAACAGCCCGTCACCCCTCCACTTT. Residues: CASSYNSPSPLHF.

V gene TRBV2 combines with J gene TRBJ2-7, with D possibly being TRBD2 (5 bases). The germline V and J ends were trimmed by 0 bases and 3 bases, with 6 bases remaining between them. This CDR3 has 13 residues. Per germline, CDR1 SNHLY and CDR2 FYNNEI. CDR3 sequence (DNA): TGTGCCAGCAGTGAAGCCGAGGGCTACGAGCAGTACGTC. It is translated as CASSEAEGYEQYV.

This chain connects TRBV2 to TRBJ1-1, with 7 bases lining up with TRBD1. The junction had 5 bases not matched to a gene; V was cut back by 7 bases and J by 0 bases. Germline-derived CDR1 and CDR2 are SNHLY and FYNNEI. The CDR3 runs 14 residues. The CDR3 region has the DNA TGTGCCAGCATTCGGACAGGAATGAACACTGAAGCTTTCTTT. Its translation: CASIRTGMNTEAFF.

V usage is TRBV24-1 and J usage is TRBJ2-2, with D possibly TRBD2 on 5 matching bases. The germline gives CDR1 KGHDR, CDR2 SFDVKD. V was cut by 5 bases and J by 7 bases, with 7 bases left in between. The CDR3 has 12 amino acids. CDR3 loop: CATSAGIGELFF. The CDR3 region has the DNA TGTGCCACCAGTGCGGGGATCGGGGAGCTGTTTTTT.

The chain links TRBV14 to TRBJ1-3; D is possibly TRBD1 (5 bases). Trimming took off 0 bases at V and 0 bases at J, with 15 bases between the two ends. The CDR3 consists of 18 residues. Germline values: CDR1 SGHDN, CDR2 FVKESK. DNA for the CDR3: TGTGCCAGCAGCCAAGAGGCCTGGTCAGGGCCCTCTGGAAACACCATATATTTT. It codes for CASSQEAWSGPSGNTIYF.

This clone has a handful of counts. The chain employs TRBV29-1 and TRBJ1-1; D gene uncertain. Germline V gene sequence: CDR1 SQVTM, CDR2 ANQGSEA. Trimming cost V 7 bases and J 2 bases, with 11 bases left between them. The CDR3 consists of 12 residues. The CDR3 sequence is CSARRVNTEAFF. The CDR3 DNA reads TGCAGCGCCCGGAGGGTTAACACTGAAGCTTTCTTT.

The rearrangement joins TRBV27 to TRBJ2-6; the match to TRBD2 covers 7 bases. The CDR3 has 14 amino acids. The germline V gene has CDR1 MNHEY and CDR2 SMNVEV (reference sequence). V shed 7 bases and J 3 bases; nucleotides not matched to a gene: 3. CDR3 residues: CASMASGGANVLTF. CDR3 coding DNA: TGTGCCAGCATGGCTAGCGGTGGGGCCAACGTCCTGACTTTC.

This clone was recorded once. At the DNA level, this CDR3 is encoded by other sequences in the same sample as well. V is TRBV24-1 and J is TRBJ2-1; TRBD2 aligns across 12 bases. Germline V lookup: CDR1 KGHDR, CDR2 SFDVKD. The CDR3 spans 16 residues. Trimming at V came to 3 bases and at J to 4 bases, leaving 3 bases not matched to a gene. CDR3 protein: CATSDPTSGGYNEQFF. CDR3 bases: TGTGCCACCAGTGATCCTACTAGCGGGGGGTACAATGAGCAGTTCTTC.

This clone occurred once. The chain uses TRBV19 and TRBJ1-1, with 10 nucleotides matching TRBD1. This CDR3 is 14 amino acids long. CDR1 and CDR2 from the germline V gene are LNHDA and SQIVND (reference sequence). Trimming took 6 bases from V and 3 from J; bases not matched to a gene: 4. CDR3 coding DNA: TGTGCCAGTAGCCCGACAGGGGGCTACACTGAAGCTTTCTTT. Protein: CASSPTGGYTEAFF.

The chain employs TRBV29-1 and TRBJ2-5; TRBD2 matches at 8 bases. CDR1 and CDR2 (germline): SQVTM, ANQGSEA. V dropped 7 bases and J dropped 1; count of bases not matched to a gene: 11. The CDR3 totals 15 residues. The CDR3 DNA is TGCAGCGCCTCAACCGGGACTAGTTCCCAAGAGACCCAGTACTTC. This sequence encodes CSASTGTSSQETQYF. The full variable domain, in which reference TRBV29-1 and TRBJ2-5 provide the parts outside the CDR3, is SAVISQKPSRDICQRGTSLTIQCQVDSQVTMMFWYRQQPGQSLTLIATANQGSEATYESGFVIDKFPISRPNLTFSTLTVSNMSPEDSSIYLCSASTGTSSQETQYFGPGTRLLVL.

This chain uses TRBV3-1 (or the pseudogene TRBV3-2) with TRBJ2-7; the match to TRBD2 covers 10 bases. The V and J ends lost 5 bases and 6 bases, in that order; junction bases with no gene match: 7. CDR3 size: 14 residues. Germline CDR1 and CDR2: LGHDT and YNNKEL (reference sequence). The CDR3 DNA is TGTGCCAGCAGCTTACGGACTAGCGGTACCGAGCAGTACTTC. Translation: CASSLRTSGTEQYF.

In this sample, this clone turned up a few times. The chain links TRBV10-3 to TRBJ2-7; the match to TRBD1 covers 10 bases. This CDR3 is built from 16 residues. Per the germline V gene, CDR1 is ENHRY and CDR2 is SYGVKD. Trimming cost V 6 bases and J 2 bases; bases outside gene matches: 10. CDR3 bases: TGTGCCATCAGCGGAAGGGACAGGGGTTGGGCCTACGAGCAGTACGTC. Its translation is CAISGRDRGWAYEQYV.